These 14 T cell receptor beta chains were all obtained from the same sample, sequenced in a study of identical twins. Each CDR3 protein gets one entry after TCRdb re-called the 5' RACE reads with MiXCR. This table has approximately 470,000 distinct CDR3 sequences, approximately 15% appearing once. The sample also formed part of further work on yellow fever vaccine responses in identical twins.

The material sequenced was CD4+ T cells sorted from blood. The origin of the receptors is a woman younger than 30 in good health.

The table lists this clonotype with many counts. The genes are TRBV6-5 and TRBJ2-1; no clear D. Germline V gene data show CDR1 as MNHEY and CDR2 as SVGAGI. V was cut by 4 bases and J by 5 bases, with 21 bases left in between. The CDR3 is 17 amino acids. This CDR3 is CASSWNFRVWGDNEQFF. The CDR3 bases are TGTGCCAGCAGTTGGAACTTTCGGGTTTGGGGTGACAATGAGCAGTTCTTC.

A few counts support this clonotype. The chain carries TRBV6-2 or TRBV6-3 and TRBJ2-1; possible D gene TRBD2, 5 bases. CDR3 length: 16 residues. CDR1 is MNHEY and CDR2 is SVGEGT in the germline V gene. With 4 bases removed from V and 0 bases from J, the gap between germline ends came to 13 bases. The CDR3, as DNA: TGTGCCAGCAGTTTGTGGGAGCCCAGCTCCTACAATGAGCAGTTCTTC. This encodes CASSLWEPSSYNEQFF.

J is TRBJ2-7 and V is TRBV6-6; no firm D call. The CDR3 is made up of 12 amino acids. Germline V gives CDR1 MNHNY, CDR2 SVGAGI (reference sequence). Trimming stripped 6 bases from V and 5 bases from J, with 11 bases between. CDR3 nucleotides: TGTGCCAGCAGGGATTTAAAGAACGAGCAGTACTTC. Translation gives CASRDLKNEQYF.

The V call is TRBV7-2, the J call TRBJ1-1; D unresolved. CDR1 and CDR2 (germline): SGHTA, FQGNSA. This CDR3 comprises 12 residues. V lost 5 bases, J lost 4 bases, and 8 bases lay in between. The CDR3 loop reads CASSQSGTEAFF. Written as DNA, the CDR3 is TGTGCCAGCAGCCAGAGCGGCACTGAAGCTTTCTTT.

This clonotype has just a few counts. The rearrangement joins TRBV29-1 to TRBJ2-2; maybe TRBD1 (5 bases). V was cut by 4 bases and J by 3 bases, with 9 bases left in between. The germline V gene has CDR1 SQVTM and CDR2 ANQGSEA. This CDR3 contains 13 residues. The DNA for the CDR3 is TGCAGCGTTGTATCCAGGGACACCGGGGAGCTGTTTTTT. It is translated as CSVVSRDTGELFF.

Only a few counts were recorded for this clonotype. The chain has TRBV12-3 or TRBV12-4 and TRBJ2-5; 8 bases are a match to TRBD2. This CDR3 contains 14 residues. Trimming took 6 bases from V and 1 from J; bases not matched to a gene: 4. CDR3 DNA sequence: TGTGCCAGCAGAACTACTAGCGGCCAAGAGACCCAGTACTTC. It encodes CASRTTSGQETQYF.

This clonotype showed up many times. V gene TRBV6-1 combines with J gene TRBJ2-1; 7 nucleotides line up with TRBD2. This CDR3 has 15 amino acids. V dropped 0 bases and J dropped 9; count of bases not matched to a gene: 8. In germline, CDR1 is MNHNS, CDR2 SASEGT. CDR3 DNA sequence: TGTGCCAGCAGTGAAGCGGGGGGGGAAGGGTTTGAGCAGTTCTTC. It translates to CASSEAGGEGFEQFF.

The chain couples TRBV7-6 to TRBJ1-4, with D perhaps matching TRBD1 (6 bases). CDR1 and CDR2 from the germline V gene are SGHVS and FNYEAQ. The CDR3 covers 16 residues. V was pared by 5 bases and J by 4 bases, with 17 bases between. As DNA, the CDR3 is TGTGCCAGCAGCATGAGGACAGACTGGTATAATGAAAAACTGTTTTTT. It encodes CASSMRTDWYNEKLFF.

V and J are TRBV5-1 and TRBJ1-1, with a weak D call TRBD1 (5 bases). CDR1 and CDR2 (germline): SGHRS, YFSETQ. The CDR3 runs to 16 residues. The ends were cut back, 0 bases at V and 3 bases at J, with 15 bases in the middle. The DNA of the CDR3 is TGCGCCAGCAGCTTGGAGGTTAGAGGGGCTCACACTGAAGCTTTCTTT. This gives the protein CASSLEVRGAHTEAFF.

On this clonotype: One junction end disagrees with the germline gene, perhaps due to a read error. The rearrangement uses TRBV11-2 and TRBJ2-2, with TRBD1 matching over 9 bases. The CDR3 contains 14 residues. The germline gives CDR1 SGHAT, CDR2 FQNNGV. This CDR3 reads CASRVDRGTRELFF. CDR3 in DNA: TGTGCCAGCAGGGTGGACAGGGGCACCCGGGAGCTGTTTTTT.

This clonotype was seen only a few times. The chain employs TRBV5-1 and TRBJ2-3; 10 bases match TRBD1. This CDR3 is 18 amino acids long. Per the germline V gene, CDR1 is SGHRS and CDR2 is YFSETQ. Trimming cost V 4 bases and J 3 bases; bases outside gene matches: 14. CDR3 residues: CASSGPRQGAKNTDTQYF. The CDR3 DNA reads TGCGCCAGCAGCGGCCCCCGACAGGGGGCGAAGAATACAGATACGCAGTATTTT. The full variable domain, completed using reference TRBV5-1 and TRBJ2-3, is KAGVTQTPRYLIKTRGQQVTLSCSPISGHRSVSWYQQTPGQGLQFLFEYFSETQRNKGNFPGRFSGRQFSNSRSEMNVSTLELGDSALYLCASSGPRQGAKNTDTQYFGPGTRLTVL.

This clonotype was found a few times. This chain connects TRBV6-5 to TRBJ2-1, with 7 bases identical to TRBD1. The germline gives CDR1 MNHEY, CDR2 SVGAGI. The CDR3 is 14 residues long. Losses at the gene ends were 4 bases for V and 9 bases for J; bases not matched to a gene: 9. This CDR3 is CASSSATGLIEQFF. DNA of the CDR3: TGTGCCAGCAGTTCCGCGACAGGGTTAATTGAGCAGTTCTTC.

This chain connects TRBV24-1 to TRBJ2-1; 9 bases agree with TRBD2. Germline CDR1 is KGHDR and CDR2 is SFDVKD. The CDR3 has 14 amino acids. The V segment lost 3 bases and the J segment 10 bases; nucleotides outside the gene matches: 6. CDR3 bases: TGTGCCACCAGTGATCAGAGCGGGGGGAAGGAGCAGTTCTTC. Its protein product is CATSDQSGGKEQFF.

This clonotype showed up just a few times. V and J are TRBV5-1 and TRBJ1-3; possibly TRBD1 for D (5 bases). The CDR3 consists of 16 residues. The germline gives CDR1 SGHRS, CDR2 YFSETQ. The V end lost 3 bases, the J end lost 1 base, and 14 bases lay between the germline ends. DNA of the CDR3: TGCGCCAGCAGCTCGTCAGGGAGAGATTCTGGAAACACCATATATTTT. It yields the protein CASSSSGRDSGNTIYF. Complete variable domain (other parts from reference TRBV5-1 and TRBJ1-3): KAGVTQTPRYLIKTRGQQVTLSCSPISGHRSVSWYQQTPGQGLQFLFEYFSETQRNKGNFPGRFSGRQFSNSRSEMNVSTLELGDSALYLCASSSSGRDSGNTIYFGEGSWLTVV.